The 20 T cell receptor beta chains given below trace back to one sample, sequenced in a study of CD8 T cells in Susac syndrome. RNA was extracted with the RNeasy kit, and a quantity of roughly 0.5 to 1 ug was reverse transcribed using random hexamers. Using its own MiXCR run on the immunoSEQ multiplex PCR reads, TCRdb lists one record per CDR3 protein. Of tens of thousands of distinct CDR3 sequences listed, over 85% are singletons. The sample was CD8+ T cells from PBMCs. These receptors all come from a human donor in good health.

The rearrangement joins TRBV29-1 to TRBJ2-7; 7 bases agree with TRBD1. V lost 7 bases to trimming and J lost 2 bases; unmatched junction nucleotides: 11. The CDR3 has 14 amino acids. Germline CDR1 SQVTM, CDR2 ANQGSEA. This CDR3 is CSAVLRDSPYEQYF. The CDR3 nucleotides read TGCAGCGCCGTATTACGGGACAGCCCCTACGAGCAGTACTTC.

This clonotype has only one observation. J is TRBJ2-7 and V is TRBV7-2; D remains ambiguous. Germline CDR1 is SGHTA and CDR2 is FQGNSA. The CDR3 consists of 13 residues. The V gene lost 2 bases and the J gene lost 5 bases, with 10 bases spanning the gap. The DNA for the CDR3 is TGTGCCAGCAGCTTATTCCCCGAGGACGAGCAGTACTTC. Its translation is CASSLFPEDEQYF.

The rearrangement links TRBV27 to TRBJ2-1, with 12 bases matching TRBD2. The J segment lost 7 bases and the V segment lost 7 bases, leaving 2 bases of the junction unmatched. This CDR3 spans 13 amino acids. Per germline, CDR1 MNHEY and CDR2 SMNVEV (reference sequence). The DNA of the CDR3 is TGTGCCAGCACTAGCGGGGGGGCGAATGAGCAGTTCTTC. It encodes CASTSGGANEQFF.

V and J are TRBV6-1 and TRBJ2-3, with D perhaps assigned TRBD1 or TRBD2 (6 bases each). Deletions cut 1 base from V and 3 bases from J, with 11 bases between. The length of the CDR3 is 15 residues. Germline V gene sequence: CDR1 MNHNS, CDR2 SASEGT. The CDR3 DNA reads as TGTGCCAGCAGTGAAGACAGGGAGGAGACAGATACGCAGTATTTT. Translation: CASSEDREETDTQYF.

This chain joins TRBV5-1 and TRBJ2-3; 8 bases are a match to TRBD1. V shed 4 bases, J shed 2 bases, and the junction held 6 bases outside the gene matches. Germline CDR1 is SGHRS and CDR2 is YFSETQ. CDR3 size: 15 residues. CDR3 DNA sequence: TGCGCCAGCAGCCCCGGGACAGGCGACACAGATACGCAGTATTTT. Residues: CASSPGTGDTDTQYF.

V gene TRBV6-2 or TRBV6-3 combines with J gene TRBJ2-7; TRBD1 agrees at 7 bases. Trimming took 2 bases from V and 4 from J; bases not matched to a gene: 5. The CDR3 spans 14 residues. Germline CDR1 is MNHEY and CDR2 is SVGEGT. Here the CDR3 reads CASSYRGLSYEQYF. The CDR3 DNA follows: TGTGCCAGCAGTTACAGGGGGCTGTCATACGAGCAGTACTTC.

V is TRBV25-1 and J is TRBJ1-1; D is possibly TRBD1 (5 bases). The germline V gene has CDR1 MGHDK and CDR2 SYGVNS. V was pared by 3 bases and J by 1 base, with 21 bases between. The CDR3 loop spans 18 amino acids. DNA for the CDR3: TGTGCCAGCAGTGATCCTCTGGGAATGGACACCGAGAACACTGAAGCTTTCTTT. It specifies CASSDPLGMDTENTEAFF.

The sample holds a few counts of this clonotype. The CDR3 loop is CASSPRTGFSPLHF. DNA for the CDR3: TGTGCCAGCAGCCCTCGGACAGGATTTTCACCCCTCCACTTT. The gene calls are TRBV7-9 and TRBJ1-6, with 7 bases matching TRBD1. The germline gives CDR1 SEHNR, CDR2 FQNEAQ (reference sequence). The CDR3 totals 14 residues. The V and J ends lost 5 bases and 9 bases, in that order; junction bases with no gene match: 7.

The chain couples TRBV5-4 to TRBJ2-4; TRBD1 or TRBD2 may be the D gene (5 bases each). Germline CDR1 and CDR2: SGHNT and YYREEE (reference sequence). V gave up 0 bases and J gave up 7 bases, with 5 bases separating them. The CDR3 spans 12 residues. The CDR3 region is CASSLGGNIQYF. The CDR3 bases are TGTGCCAGCAGCTTGGGGGGGAACATTCAGTACTTC.

V gene TRBV28 combines with J gene TRBJ2-2; D is possibly TRBD2 (5 bases). The CDR3 is 15 residues long. Germline lookup yields CDR1 MDHEN and CDR2 SYDVKM. Trimming left V 2 bases short and J 4 bases short, with 11 bases between. The CDR3 region has the DNA TGTGCCAGCAGTTTAAGGGAGTTCGGCACCGGGGAGCTGTTTTTT. It encodes CASSLREFGTGELFF.

This clonotype was seen once. The chain employs TRBV12-3 or TRBV12-4 and TRBJ2-3, with D perhaps TRBD1 (7 bases). The CDR3 sequence is 16 residues long. V dropped 3 bases and J dropped 1 base, with 14 bases sitting between them. DNA for the CDR3: TGTGCCAGCAGTTTGGAGGGGGCGCCGGGCACAGATACGCAGTATTTT. This gives the protein CASSLEGAPGTDTQYF.

The chain couples TRBV29-1 to TRBJ2-3; no definite D call. Trimming took 4 bases from V and 5 from J, leaving 4 bases between them. Germline CDR1 is SQVTM and CDR2 is ANQGSEA. This CDR3 contains 10 residues. CDR3 sequence (DNA): TGCAGCGTTGGGGGAGATACGCAGTATTTT. It is translated as CSVGGDTQYF.

The V call is TRBV7-6, the J call TRBJ2-5, with TRBD1 as a possible D gene (6 bases). Germline CDR1 and CDR2: SGHVS and FNYEAQ. The CDR3 length is 15 residues. Trimming pared 1 base from V and 5 bases from J, leaving 14 bases between. CDR3 coding DNA: TGTGCCAGCAGCTTAGGGCAGGGGTTTCAGGAGACCCAGTACTTC. Protein sequence: CASSLGQGFQETQYF.

J is TRBJ2-3 and V is TRBV7-9; the D is unclear. V was shortened by 4 bases and J by 0 bases, with 11 bases between the two germline ends. The CDR3 has 15 amino acids. The germline V gene encodes CDR1 SEHNR and CDR2 FQNEAQ (reference sequence). The CDR3 nucleotides are TGTGCCAGCAGCTCAGACATCTTTAGCACAGATACGCAGTATTTT. This codes for CASSSDIFSTDTQYF. Full variable domain (missing parts from reference TRBV7-9 and TRBJ2-3): DTGVSQNPRHKITKRGQNVTFRCDPISEHNRLYWYRQTLGQGPEFLTYFQNEAQLEKSRLLSDRFSAERPKGSFSTLEIQRTEQGDSAMYLCASSSDIFSTDTQYFGPGTRLTVL.

This chain uses TRBV6-1 with TRBJ2-1; possibly TRBD2 for D (6 bases). The germline V gene has CDR1 MNHNS and CDR2 SASEGT. CDR3 length equals 16 residues. Trimming pared 3 bases from V and 3 bases from J, leaving 15 bases between. CDR3 sequence (DNA): TGTGCCAGCAGTGATGGTATGGGTAGCGGCTACAATGAGCAGTTCTTC. It specifies CASSDGMGSGYNEQFF.

The rearrangement links TRBV7-6 to TRBJ2-2, with TRBD1 matching 9 bases. V lost 0 bases and J lost 4; bases outside the gene matches: 3. The CDR3 spans 16 residues. Per the germline V gene, CDR1 is SGHVS and CDR2 is FNYEAQ. CDR3 DNA sequence: TGTGCCAGCAGCTTAGCGGGACAGGGCGGCACCGGGGAGCTGTTTTTT. Translating gives CASSLAGQGGTGELFF.

This chain's CDR3 is CASSPHEGNTGELFF. CDR3 nucleotide sequence: TGCGCCAGCAGCCCCCACGAAGGGAACACCGGGGAGCTGTTTTTT. This rearrangement joins TRBV4-1 to TRBJ2-2; D is unclear. Germline CDR1 and CDR2: MGHRA and YSYEKL. V was trimmed by 4 bases and J by 1 base, leaving 10 bases between them. The CDR3 has 15 residues.

The chain recombines TRBV6-1 with TRBJ1-1; D not certain. V was cut by 4 bases and J by 6 bases, with 21 bases left in between. Germline CDR1 reads MNHNS; CDR2 reads SASEGT. This CDR3 contains 16 residues. The CDR3 reads CASSGSFFNDWPEAFF. The CDR3 nucleotides read TGTGCCAGCAGTGGATCTTTCTTTAATGATTGGCCTGAAGCTTTCTTT.

This chain uses TRBV5-4 with TRBJ1-4; D is ambiguous. The V gene's germline CDR1 is SGHNT and CDR2 YYREEE (reference sequence). V was clipped by 2 bases and J by 8 bases, with 10 bases between them. This CDR3 has 13 residues. CDR3 in amino acids: CASSFGLNEKLFF. CDR3 coding DNA: TGTGCCAGCAGCTTTGGGTTAAACGAAAAACTGTTTTTT.

The chain employs TRBV14 and TRBJ1-2; possibly TRBD1 for D (5 bases). Germline V gene lookup returns CDR1 SGHDN and CDR2 FVKESK. The CDR3 has 14 amino acids. V lost 4 bases and J 2 bases, leaving 11 bases between the germline ends. DNA of the CDR3: TGTGCCAGCAGCCCAGGGTCCGGAAACTATGGCTACACCTTC. It codes for CASSPGSGNYGYTF.